Included here is one T cell receptor (beta chain) sequence, with context. The sample belongs to a study of shared clonotypes between healthy human individuals. Germline CDR1 reads LNHDA; CDR2 reads SQIVND (reference sequence). The V gene lost 1 base and the J gene lost 2 bases, with 12 bases spanning the gap. The CDR3 spans 15 residues. The table came from immunoSEQ multiplex PCR; TCRdb's copy has only in-frame clones and leaves some out. The table lists 500,000 or so clones, 95% to 97% of them singletons. Splitting the CD4+ cells yielded a CD45RA+ naive subset and a CD45RA-negative memory subset. Material for sequencing was naive CD4+ T cells sorted from blood. The subset denotes: CD45RA+ positively selected. The chain is built from TRBV19 and TRBJ2-7; D remains unclear. The sequence was collected from a woman under 40 in good health. Written as DNA, the CDR3 is TGTGCCAGTAGTATAGTGGGCAGCGTTACCTACGAGCAGTACTTC. Encoded protein: CASSIVGSVTYEQYF.